This T cell receptor (beta chain) was captured in a study of molecular identifiers for immune sequencing clone quantification. Comments on this clonotype: The antigen is undetermined. A read error may be the cause here, since a much bigger clone is one base away.

CD8+CD4-CCR7+CD45RA+ cells were sorted as naive CD8 T cells. Whole-study findings and limits: Whereas naive cells kept under 1% of molecules in clones above 20 RNA copies, such clones held over 97% in effectors. Spiked Jurkat TCR RNA equal to one cell could reportedly be picked out among one million naive cells.

Per germline, CDR1 MNHEY and CDR2 SMNVEV (reference sequence). V dropped 6 bases and J dropped 4; count of bases not matched to a gene: 13. CDR3 size: 16 residues. For bulk TCR libraries, previously described methods and listed TCR primers were used. MiXCR, run by TCRdb on the PCR reads, gives a single entry per CDR3 protein. The sample includes about 640,000 distinct CDR3 sequences, less than 20% of them seen just once. Sequencing used naive CD8+ T cells from blood, with Jurkat cell RNA spiked in. Subset defined: FACS-sorted CD8+CD4-CCR7+CD45RA+ naive T cells. This receptor was identified in a human donor in good health. Some libraries in this study had Jurkat cell RNA spiked in. The chain has TRBV27 and TRBJ2-7; TRBD2 agrees at 9 bases. The CDR3 region is CASSPVLAGVNYEQYF. CDR3 bases: TGTGCCAGCAGCCCAGTACTAGCGGGTGTTAATTACGAGCAGTACTTC.